A single sample gave rise to the 22 T cell receptor beta chains below, sequenced in a study of cytotoxic CD8 clonotypes in ibrutinib-treated CLL. Generated by immunoSEQ multiplex PCR, the TCRdb table keeps only in-frame clones and is missing some. The table lists approximately 70,000 clones, approximately 90% of them singletons, with under 4% in the top ten. The specimen comprised PBMCs, sampled after 12 months of ibrutinib treatment. These receptors came from a human donor with chronic lymphocytic leukemia.

The genes are TRBV30 and TRBJ1-4; a weak D match, TRBD1 (6 bases). The V gene lost 3 bases and the J gene lost 6 bases, with 14 bases spanning the gap. Germline V gene lookup returns CDR1 GTSNPN and CDR2 SVGIG (reference sequence). The CDR3 covers 14 residues. CDR3 nucleotide sequence: TGTGCCTGGAGAGGAAAGGGGGGCGATGAAAAACTGTTTTTT. This codes for CAWRGKGGDEKLFF. The full variable domain, in which reference TRBV30 and TRBJ1-4 provide the parts outside the CDR3, is SQTIHQWPATLVQPVGSPLSLECTVEGTSNPNLYWYRQAAGRGLQLLFYSVGIGQISSEVPQNLSASRPQDRQFILSSKKLLLSDSGFYLCAWRGKGGDEKLFFGSGTQLSVL.

V gene TRBV19 combines with J gene TRBJ2-7, with no clear D. V shed 3 bases and J shed 4 bases, with 13 bases lying between them. In germline, CDR1 is LNHDA, CDR2 SQIVND (reference sequence). The CDR3 is made up of 14 amino acids. The CDR3 protein is CASSISPTSYEQYF. CDR3 nucleotides: TGTGCCAGTAGTATTTCTCCGACGAGTTACGAGCAGTACTTC.

The chain couples TRBV10-3 to TRBJ2-7, with TRBD2 identical over 12 bases. Trimming took 2 bases from V and 3 from J; bases not matched to a gene: 2. This CDR3 spans 15 amino acids. CDR1 ENHRY and CDR2 SYGVKD come from the germline V gene. CDR3 nucleotides: TGTGCCATCAGTGAGCCGACTAGCGGGAGCTACGAGCAGTACTTC. Amino acid sequence: CAISEPTSGSYEQYF.

The chain couples TRBV7-7 to TRBJ2-1, with D tentatively TRBD1 (6 bases). The V gene's germline CDR1 is SSHAT and CDR2 FNYEAQ (reference sequence). Trimming pared 1 base from V and 10 bases from J, leaving 14 bases between. The CDR3 loop spans 14 amino acids. CDR3 coding DNA: TGTGCCAGCAGCTTAGGAACAGGGTATCCCGAGCAGTTCTTC. Its translation is CASSLGTGYPEQFF.

The rearrangement uses TRBV7-9 and TRBJ1-2, with D possibly being TRBD1 (5 bases). This CDR3 spans 13 amino acids. Per the germline V gene, CDR1 is SEHNR and CDR2 is FQNEAQ (reference sequence). Trimming took off 5 bases at V and 5 bases at J, with 12 bases between the two ends. CDR3 sequence (DNA): TGTGCCAGCAGCACAAGGACATTGTATGGCTACACCTTC. Its translation: CASSTRTLYGYTF.

The chain links TRBV2 to TRBJ2-1; unclear D gene. The CDR3 spans 10 residues. CDR1 and CDR2 (germline): SNHLY, FYNNEI. The germline V and J ends were trimmed by 10 bases and 7 bases, with 8 bases remaining between them. CDR3 coding DNA: TGTGCCAAAAGGGTGAATGAGCAGTTCTTC. This sequence encodes CAKRVNEQFF.

The rearrangement links TRBV4-1 to TRBJ2-6, with 8 positions matching TRBD1. Unmatched junction bases numbered 7, after V lost 5 bases and J lost 1 base. Germline CDR1 is MGHRA and CDR2 is YSYEKL. The CDR3 is 17 residues long. CDR3 sequence: CASSTGGHRSGANVLTF. The CDR3 DNA follows: TGCGCCAGCAGCACAGGGGGACATCGGTCTGGGGCCAACGTCCTGACTTTC.

This clone was found once. V is TRBV27 and J is TRBJ2-6; possibly TRBD1 or TRBD2 for D (5 bases each). The CDR3 sequence is 14 residues long. CDR1 is MNHEY and CDR2 is SMNVEV in the germline V gene (reference sequence). The V end lost 6 bases, the J end lost 4 bases, and 10 bases lay between the germline ends. The CDR3, as DNA: TGTGCCAGCAGCCCGGGGCAGGGGGCCAACGTCCTGACTTTC. This sequence encodes CASSPGQGANVLTF.

This chain connects TRBV5-1 to TRBJ2-3, with 8 bases that match TRBD1. This CDR3 spans 18 amino acids. The trim removed 3 bases at V and 6 bases at J, leaving 18 bases unmatched. CDR1 and CDR2 (germline): SGHRS, YFSETQ. The CDR3 is CASSSGTGHLFYVDTQYF. The CDR3, as DNA: TGCGCCAGCAGCTCCGGGACAGGTCACCTCTTTTACGTGGATACGCAGTATTTT.

This rearrangement joins TRBV1 to TRBJ2-5; TRBD2 is the table's D call and was not checked against the DNA. TRBV1 is given as a pseudogene. The CDR3 totals 16 residues. This chain's CDR3 is CTSSQAPSGAKETQYF. As DNA, the CDR3 is TGCACCAGCAGCCAAGCACCTAGCGGGGCCAAAGAGACCCAGTACTTC.

This chain uses TRBV30 with TRBJ1-2; 7 bases are shared with TRBD1. J gave up 1 base and V 2 bases, and 4 bases lay outside the gene matches. CDR1 and CDR2 from the germline V gene are GTSNPN and SVGIG (reference sequence). CDR3 length: 14 residues. CDR3 loop: CAWSKDRVNYGYTF. The CDR3 DNA reads TGTGCCTGGAGTAAAGACAGGGTTAACTATGGCTACACCTTC.

This chain joins TRBV4-3 and TRBJ2-3; 7 positions match TRBD2. The CDR3 has 15 amino acids. CDR1 and CDR2 (germline): LGHNA, YSLEER. Trimming removed 7 bases from V and 0 bases from J; junction bases left unmatched: 7. CDR3 sequence (DNA): TGCGCCAGCACCATAGCGGGCCTTAGCACAGATACGCAGTATTTT. Encoded protein: CASTIAGLSTDTQYF.

The sample holds one count of this clone. The chain employs TRBV13 and TRBJ2-1, with TRBD2 matching 8 bases. Germline CDR1 is PRHDT and CDR2 is FYEKMQ (reference sequence). V lost 4 bases and J lost 10; bases outside the gene matches: 9. This CDR3 region has 14 residues. CDR3 loop: CASSSLAGLGEQFF. CDR3 bases: TGTGCCAGCAGCTCATTAGCGGGATTGGGGGAGCAGTTCTTC.

The rearrangement uses TRBV30 and TRBJ1-5; D is ambiguous. Trimming removed 2 bases from V and 5 bases from J, with 10 bases in between. The CDR3 consists of 13 residues. From germline, CDR1 is GTSNPN and CDR2 SVGIG (reference sequence). CDR3 protein: CAWSRRDDQPQHF. The CDR3 bases are TGTGCCTGGAGTCGAAGAGACGATCAGCCCCAGCATTTT.

The chain joins TRBV18 to TRBJ2-1, with TRBD2 identical over 9 bases. Germline V gene lookup returns CDR1 KGHSH and CDR2 LQKENI. This CDR3 has 18 amino acids. The junction had 15 bases not matched to a gene; V was cut back by 3 bases and J by 6 bases. This chain's CDR3 is CASSPRLAGSLVGNEQFF. In DNA form, the CDR3 reads TGTGCCAGCTCACCTCGGCTAGCGGGAAGTCTGGTGGGCAATGAGCAGTTCTTC.

CDR3 residues: CASSVGAGAEQYF. The CDR3 region has the DNA TGTGCCAGCAGCGTAGGAGCAGGGGCCGAGCAGTACTTC. The chain uses TRBV9 and TRBJ2-7; possible D gene TRBD1, 6 bases. The CDR3 is 13 amino acids. Per the germline V gene, CDR1 is SGDLS and CDR2 is YYNGEE. Between the trimmed V and J ends, which lost 0 bases and 6 bases, there was a span of 10 bases.

The rearrangement links TRBV27 to TRBJ2-7; D is unclear. CDR3 length: 13 residues. Germline V gives CDR1 MNHEY, CDR2 SMNVEV (reference sequence). The V end was cut by 6 bases, the J end by 4 bases, with 13 bases between. This CDR3 reads CASRFGIHYEQYF. In DNA form, the CDR3 reads TGTGCCAGCAGGTTCGGCATACATTACGAGCAGTACTTC.

The chain uses TRBV19 and TRBJ2-7; the match to TRBD1 covers 11 bases. This CDR3 region has 14 residues. Germline lookup yields CDR1 LNHDA and CDR2 SQIVND (reference sequence). The junction had 0 bases not matched to a gene; V was cut back by 1 base and J by 4 bases. The chain's CDR3 is CASSIGDRGYEQYF. The CDR3 DNA sequence: TGTGCCAGTAGTATAGGGGACAGGGGGTACGAGCAGTACTTC.

The rearrangement uses TRBV2 and TRBJ1-2; unclear D gene. V lost 7 bases and J lost 0, with 15 bases in between. CDR3 size: 15 residues. From germline, CDR1 is SNHLY and CDR2 FYNNEI. CDR3 in DNA: TGTGCCAGCAAACTTACATTAGGGACTAACTATGGCTACACCTTC. Translation: CASKLTLGTNYGYTF.

This rearrangement joins TRBV9 to TRBJ2-3; no firm D call. Trimming left V 4 bases short and J 1 base short, with 7 bases between. Germline CDR1 reads SGDLS; CDR2 reads YYNGEE. This CDR3 is 13 amino acids long. This CDR3 is CASSLRGTDTQYF. DNA of the CDR3: TGTGCCAGCAGCCTCCGGGGCACAGATACGCAGTATTTT.

The gene calls are TRBV14 and TRBJ2-3; D uncertain. The CDR3 has 14 residues. The V end was cut by 4 bases, the J end by 6 bases, with 14 bases between. Looked up from germline, CDR1 is SGHDN and CDR2 is FVKESK. CDR3 DNA sequence: TGTGCCAGCAGCCTTAACAACCTACCCGATACGCAGTATTTT. This gives the protein CASSLNNLPDTQYF.

CDR3 region: CASSRGDFEQFF. CDR3 coding DNA: TGTGCCAGTAGTAGAGGGGACTTTGAGCAGTTCTTC. V and J are TRBV19 and TRBJ2-1, with D possibly being TRBD2 (6 bases). Looked up from germline, CDR1 is LNHDA and CDR2 is SQIVND (reference sequence). Trimming took 4 bases from V and 9 from J, leaving 10 bases between them. CDR3 size: 12 residues. The full variable domain, its missing parts supplied by reference TRBV19 and TRBJ2-1, is DGGITQSPKYLFRKEGQNVTLSCEQNLNHDAMYWYRQDPGQGLRLIYYSQIVNDFQKGDIAEGYSVSREKKESFPLTVTSAQKNPTAFYLCASSRGDFEQFFGPGTRLTVL.